This T cell receptor beta chain was obtained from a study of identical twins. The CDR3 consists of 16 residues. V was pared by 0 bases and J by 7 bases, with 7 bases of the junction left unmatched. Germline CDR1 reads LGHNA; CDR2 reads YSLEER. TCRdb re-called the 5' RACE reads with MiXCR, one entry per CDR3 protein. The sample includes 450,000 to 650,000 distinct CDR3 sequences, approximately 10% of them seen just once. This sample also appeared in a second study, on yellow fever vaccine responses in identical twins.

The sample was PBMCs. This TCR was sampled from a woman between 18 and 29 years old in good health. This sequence joins TRBV4-3 and TRBJ2-2; 8 bases match TRBD1. The CDR3 sequence: CASSQDPRGHIGELFF. In DNA form, the CDR3 reads TGCGCCAGCAGCCAAGATCCCAGGGGGCATATCGGGGAGCTGTTTTTT.